These 11 T cell receptor beta chains were all obtained from the same sample, sequenced in a study of T-cell memory formation after mild COVID-19. TCRdb redid the calling of the 5' RACE reads with MiXCR, one entry per CDR3 protein. Of around 200,000 distinct CDR3 sequences listed, less than 20% are singletons. The specimen was PBMCs or a T cell subset sorted from them (not recorded which). The receptors here all came from a man aged 18 to 29 who had mild COVID-19 (a few samples of this study predate the infection). Cell type and time point are not known.

This clonotype was detected a few times. The gene calls are TRBV6-2 or TRBV6-3 and TRBJ2-1; D is perhaps TRBD1 (7 bases). Trimming pared 9 bases from V and 3 bases from J, leaving 9 bases between. Germline V gene sequence: CDR1 MNHEY, CDR2 SVGEGT. The CDR3 totals 12 residues. The CDR3 bases are TGTGCCAGTCAGGGGGGCTACAATGAGCAGTTCTTC. This sequence encodes CASQGGYNEQFF.

The V call is TRBV2, the J call TRBJ1-1; D gene unclear. Trimming cost V 7 bases and J 4 bases, with 16 bases left between them. The CDR3 is 14 residues long. In germline, CDR1 is SNHLY, CDR2 FYNNEI. CDR3 sequence: CASKLDMRSTEAFF. The DNA for the CDR3 is TGTGCCAGCAAGCTGGATATGAGGAGCACTGAAGCTTTCTTT.

The rearrangement uses TRBV7-8 and TRBJ1-1; D may be TRBD1 (5 bases). Germline assignment: CDR1 SGHVS and CDR2 FQNEAQ. V lost 5 bases to trimming and J lost 4 bases, with 17 bases between them. This CDR3 spans 15 amino acids. DNA of the CDR3: TGTGCCAGCAGCCTGCCCGCGGGGGGAGGCACTGAAGCTTTCTTT. Amino acid sequence: CASSLPAGGGTEAFF. The full variable domain, in which reference TRBV7-8 and TRBJ1-1 provide the parts outside the CDR3, is GAGVSQSPRYKVAKRGQDVALRCDPISGHVSLFWYQQALGQGPEFLTYFQNEAQLDKSGLPSDRFFAERPEGSVSTLKIQRTQQEDSAVYLCASSLPAGGGTEAFFGQGTRLTVV.

The chain couples TRBV24-1 to TRBJ2-5; possible D gene TRBD2, 7 bases. CDR1 KGHDR and CDR2 SFDVKD come from the germline V gene. The CDR3 totals 15 residues. The V gene lost 3 bases and the J gene lost 5 bases, with 15 bases spanning the gap. This chain's CDR3 is CATSDTGGPRETQYF. The CDR3 DNA follows: TGTGCCACCAGTGATACGGGGGGCCCCCGGGAGACCCAGTACTTC.

This clonotype came up a few times. The chain has TRBV25-1 and TRBJ2-5; D remains unclear. The CDR3 consists of 13 residues. V shed 7 bases and J shed 3 bases, with 12 bases lying between them. The germline CDR1 and CDR2 sequences are MGHDK and SYGVNS. CDR3 residues: CASTESNEETQYF. The DNA of the CDR3 is TGTGCCAGCACAGAGTCAAATGAAGAGACCCAGTACTTC.

This clonotype has only a few counts. The chain employs TRBV24-1 and TRBJ2-3, with 7 bases aligning to TRBD1. The V gene's germline CDR1 is KGHDR and CDR2 SFDVKD. V lost 6 bases to trimming and J lost 4 bases; unmatched junction nucleotides: 3. The CDR3 has 13 amino acids. The CDR3, as DNA: TGTGCCACCAGTACAGGGGTGGCAGATACGCAGTATTTT. This gives the protein CATSTGVADTQYF.

This clonotype came up a few times. CDR3 sequence reads: CSVDSPDHLYTDTQYF. The CDR3 DNA reads TGCAGCGTTGACTCCCCGGACCACCTCTACACAGATACGCAGTATTTT. The V gene is TRBV29-1, the J gene TRBJ2-3; D unclear. V was shortened by 3 bases and J by 2 bases, with 18 bases between the two germline ends. This CDR3 region has 16 residues. CDR1 is SQVTM, CDR2 ANQGSEA, per germline.

This clonotype showed up just a few times. The CDR3 DNA reads TGTGCCAGCAGCAATAGACAGGGATCTGGAAACACCATATATTTT. It codes for CASSNRQGSGNTIYF. This chain uses TRBV12-3 or TRBV12-4 with TRBJ1-3; 7 bases align to TRBD1. This CDR3 contains 15 residues. J was trimmed by 1 base and V by 6 bases; bases with no gene match: 6.

This chain connects TRBV20-1 to TRBJ1-6; D is undetermined. CDR1 is DFQATT, CDR2 SNEGSKA, per germline (reference sequence). V lost 3 bases, J lost 6 bases, and 9 bases lay in between. The CDR3 covers 13 residues. CDR3: CSASWQTNSPLHF. CDR3 coding DNA: TGCAGTGCTAGTTGGCAGACTAATTCACCCCTCCACTTT.

This clonotype occurred a few times. The rearrangement joins TRBV18 to TRBJ1-1, with unresolved D. Trimming left V 10 bases short and J 1 base short, with 13 bases between. This CDR3 region has 13 residues. Germline assignment: CDR1 KGHSH and CDR2 LQKENI. The CDR3 region is CATKNRQNTEAFF. CDR3 DNA sequence: TGTGCCACCAAAAACAGACAGAACACTGAAGCTTTCTTT.

V gene TRBV5-6 combines with J gene TRBJ1-2; a weak D match, TRBD1 (5 bases). CDR1 is SGHDT and CDR2 is YYEEEE in the germline V gene. V was cut by 1 base and J by 0 bases, with 16 bases left in between. This CDR3 contains 17 residues. CDR3 residues: CASSLRGLIPANYGYTF. In DNA, the CDR3 is TGTGCCAGCAGCTTGAGGGGACTGATACCAGCTAACTATGGCTACACCTTC.